This T cell receptor (beta chain) was identified during a study of Tregs in tolerant kidney transplant recipients. Study overall: CD4+CD25+CD127- cells came from approximately three-day belatacept mixed lymphocyte reactions, some with roughly five-day graft donor restimulation.

As to this clone: Its specificity is not known.

This CDR3 region has 17 residues. The germline CDR1 and CDR2 sequences are SGHRS and YFSETQ. Trimming took 4 bases from V and 5 from J, leaving 25 bases between them. This table comes from immunoSEQ multiplex PCR, and its TCRdb copy is limited to in-frame clones, with some not included. The profile shows just under 20,000 clones, 55% to 75% of them singletons. General observations from the study: No direct test of biological reproducibility was done here. Expanding Tregs on activated donor B cells appeared to best identify donor-specific TCRbeta clones.

The chain uses TRBV5-1 and TRBJ2-7, with D possibly being TRBD1 or TRBD2 (5 bases each). Sequencing was done on a sample of Tregs from blood cultured with allogeneic cells. The sequence was collected from a human donor in good health. The DNA for the CDR3 is TGCGCCAGCAGCCCCACCTTAGGAAGCTTCCGGGGCCACGAGCAGTACTTC. Translation: CASSPTLGSFRGHEQYF.